These T cell receptor beta chains were read from a single sample in a study of T cells after yellow fever vaccination. A single record per CDR3 protein comes from TCRdb applying MiXCR to the 5' RACE reads. The table has some 320,000 distinct CDR3 sequences, over 8.5% seen once. The sequences come from CD4+ T cells sorted from PBMCs, collected 45 days after the yellow fever booster vaccination. Receptor source: a man younger than 30 who received the YFV17D yellow fever vaccine. Both conserved end residues are part of each CDR3. The D gene is left open where the match is weak. A row's size may be missing; if present it is once, few, many or a size class.

cdr3_aa,cdr3_nt,j_call,clone_size,v_call,d_call
CASSSTGAYPEAFF,TGCGCCAGCAGCTCGACAGGGGCTTACCCTGAAGCTTTCTTT,TRBJ1-1,many,TRBV5-1,TRBD1
CASSLVQGGLRGGYTF,TGTGCCAGCAGCTTGGTTCAAGGGGGACTTAGGGGTGGCTACACCTTC,TRBJ1-2,few,TRBV7-2,-
CASSFLQGGEAFF,TGTGCCAGCAGTTTTTTACAGGGCGGTGAAGCTTTCTTT,TRBJ1-1,many,TRBV12-3/TRBV12-4,-
CSVDPAGEYRKFF,TGCAGCGTTGATCCAGCGGGGGAGTATAGGAAGTTCTTC,TRBJ2-1,many,TRBV29-1,TRBD2
CASLESGELFF,TGTGCCAGCTTGGAGTCCGGGGAGCTGTTTTTT,TRBJ2-2,few,TRBV6-5,-
CAISRDGNNQPQHF,TGTGCCATCAGTAGAGACGGAAACAATCAGCCCCAGCATTTT,TRBJ1-5,-,TRBV10-3,-
CAISELARETQYF,TGTGCCATCAGTGAACTAGCGAGAGAGACCCAGTACTTC,TRBJ2-5,few,TRBV10-3,TRBD2
CASSEESGGYNEQFF,TGTGCCAGCAGTGAAGAGTCAGGGGGCTACAATGAGCAGTTCTTC,TRBJ2-1,-,TRBV6-1,TRBD1
CSAQRGQQNTEAFF,TGCAGTGCTCAAAGAGGACAGCAGAACACTGAAGCTTTCTTT,TRBJ1-1,-,TRBV20-1,-
CASSLGLTTRGYTF,TGTGCCAGCAGTTTAGGTCTAACTACTAGAGGCTACACCTTC,TRBJ1-2,-,TRBV12-3/TRBV12-4,-
CATSEGEETQYF,TGTGCCACCTCGGAAGGCGAAGAGACCCAGTACTTC,TRBJ2-5,many,TRBV10-3,-
CASSLALAATINEQFF,TGTGCCAGCAGCTTAGCGCTTGCGGCGACGATCAATGAGCAGTTCTTC,TRBJ2-1,many,TRBV7-8,-
CSASDRAPGETQYF,TGCAGTGCTAGTGATCGGGCCCCGGGGGAGACCCAGTACTTC,TRBJ2-5,few,TRBV20-1,-
CASSPTAGGNTIYF,TGTGCCAGCAGCCCGACAGCGGGTGGAAACACCATATATTTT,TRBJ1-3,few,TRBV7-9,-
CASRGDRGLSNQPQHF,TGTGCCAGCAGAGGGGACAGGGGGCTGAGCAATCAGCCCCAGCATTTT,TRBJ1-5,few,TRBV2,TRBD1
CASTLTASTDTQYF,TGTGCCAGCACACTCACGGCTAGCACAGATACGCAGTATTTT,TRBJ2-3,many,TRBV12-3/TRBV12-4,-
CASSLAGADRSPLHF,TGCGCCAGCAGCTTGGCGGGAGCAGATCGTTCACCCCTCCACTTT,TRBJ1-6,few,TRBV5-1,-
CASSLVGTSIIQYF,TGTGCCAGCAGCTTAGTGGGGACTAGTATCATTCAGTACTTC,TRBJ2-4,few,TRBV7-2,TRBD2
CASRSGLGTDTQYF,TGTGCCAGCAGATCAGGGCTGGGCACAGATACGCAGTATTTT,TRBJ2-3,many,TRBV12-3/TRBV12-4,-
CASSQEGVQAFF,TGTGCCAGCAGCCAAGAAGGTGTGCAGGCTTTCTTT,TRBJ1-1,few,TRBV3-1,-
CASSRGDQETQYF,TGTGCCAGCAGCCGGGGGGATCAAGAGACCCAGTACTTC,TRBJ2-5,many,TRBV7-9,TRBD2
CSALGHLSTDTQYF,TGCAGTGCCCTGGGACACTTGAGCACAGATACGCAGTATTTT,TRBJ2-3,few,TRBV20-1,-